Given below is one T cell receptor (beta chain) in context. This record comes from a study of blood T cell repertoires in COVID-19. Study background: In each case, the material was cDNA or gDNA derived from T cells, B-cell-depleted T cells, or PBMCs.

TCRdb's table, derived via immunoSEQ multiplex PCR, lists solely in-frame clones and lacks some. Here the sample spans some 180,000 clones, approximately 80% being singletons. V was pared by 2 bases and J by 0 bases, with 8 bases between. The CDR3 covers 14 residues. Looked up from germline, CDR1 is SGHRS and CDR2 is YFSETQ. Sequenced: peripheral blood. The TCR was taken from a man aged 55 to 69 with acute or convalescent COVID-19. The chain joins TRBV5-1 to TRBJ2-5; the D gene is possibly TRBD1 (6 bases). For the CDR3, the DNA is TGCGCCAGCAGCTTCACAGGGTACCAAGAGACCCAGTACTTC. Translating it yields CASSFTGYQETQYF.